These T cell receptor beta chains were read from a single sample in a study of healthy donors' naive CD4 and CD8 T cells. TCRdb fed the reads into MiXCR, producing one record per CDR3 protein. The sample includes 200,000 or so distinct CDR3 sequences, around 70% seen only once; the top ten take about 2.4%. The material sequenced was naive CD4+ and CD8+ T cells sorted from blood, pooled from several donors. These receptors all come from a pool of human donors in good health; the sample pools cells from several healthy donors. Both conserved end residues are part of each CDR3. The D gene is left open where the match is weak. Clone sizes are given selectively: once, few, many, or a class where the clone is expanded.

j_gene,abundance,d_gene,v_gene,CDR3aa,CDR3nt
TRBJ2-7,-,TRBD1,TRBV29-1,CSVERDSEQYF,TGCAGCGTTGAACGGGACAGCGAGCAGTACTTC
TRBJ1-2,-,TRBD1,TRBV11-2,CASSLSSSHTGVHGYTF,TGTGCCAGCAGCTTAAGCTCTTCACACACAGGGGTCCATGGCTACACCTTC
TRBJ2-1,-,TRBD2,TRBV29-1,CSVSYPTSGRANNEQFF,TGCAGCGTTTCCTACCCCACGAGCGGGAGGGCCAACAATGAGCAGTTCTTC
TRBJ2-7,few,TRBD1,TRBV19,CASRDREDYEQYF,TGTGCCAGTCGGGACAGGGAGGACTACGAGCAGTACTTC
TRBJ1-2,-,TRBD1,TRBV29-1,CSVQLDRLNYGYTF,TGCAGCGTTCAACTGGACAGGCTTAACTATGGCTACACCTTC
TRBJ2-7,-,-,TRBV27,CASSLAGPYEQYF,TGTGCCAGCAGTTTGGCAGGTCCCTACGAGCAGTACTTC
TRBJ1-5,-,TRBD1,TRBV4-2,CASSQDRTGADQPQHF,TGCGCCAGCAGCCAAGATAGGACAGGGGCAGATCAGCCCCAGCATTTT
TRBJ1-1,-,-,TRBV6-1,CASSEAGANTEAFF,TGTGCCAGCAGTGAGGCAGGGGCGAACACTGAAGCTTTCTTT
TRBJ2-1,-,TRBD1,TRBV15,CATSRVGQGNNEQFF,TGTGCCACCAGCAGAGTCGGACAGGGGAACAATGAGCAGTTCTTC
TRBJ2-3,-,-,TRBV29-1,CSVPSRADTQYF,TGCAGCGTGCCCTCGCGGGCAGATACGCAGTATTTT
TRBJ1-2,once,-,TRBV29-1,CSLGGDSQDYTF,TGCAGCCTCGGAGGGGACTCCCAGGACTACACCTTC
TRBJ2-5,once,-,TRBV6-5,CASSYGKTQYF,TGTGCCAGCAGTTACGGAAAGACCCAGTACTTC
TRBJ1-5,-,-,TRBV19,CASTIGGLRDNQPQHF,TGTGCCAGTACCATTGGAGGACTAAGGGACAATCAGCCCCAGCATTTT
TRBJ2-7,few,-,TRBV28,CASTPGTDYYEQYF,TGTGCCAGCACCCCAGGGACTGACTACTACGAGCAGTACTTC
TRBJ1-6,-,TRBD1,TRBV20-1,CSALDTGTGNNSPLHF,TGCAGTGCTTTAGACACAGGGACAGGAAATAATTCACCCCTCCACTTT
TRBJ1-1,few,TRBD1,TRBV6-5,CASSYGTAKMNTEAFF,TGTGCCAGCAGTTACGGGACAGCCAAGATGAACACTGAAGCTTTCTTT
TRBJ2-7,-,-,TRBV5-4,CASSLGLEQYF,TGTGCCAGCAGCTTGGGACTTGAGCAGTACTTC
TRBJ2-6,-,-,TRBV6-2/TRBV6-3,CASSPDNSGANVLTF,TGTGCCAGCAGCCCCGACAACTCTGGGGCCAACGTCCTGACTTTC
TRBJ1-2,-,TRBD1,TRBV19,CASSILGQGAINYGYTF,TGTGCCAGTAGTATCCTGGGACAGGGGGCGATAAACTATGGCTACACCTTC
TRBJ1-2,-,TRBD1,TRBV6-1,CASSDGDSYGYTF,TGTGCCAGCAGTGATGGGGACAGCTATGGCTACACCTTC